This TCR beta chain was identified in a study of T cell responses to AZD1222 COVID-19 vaccine. Study findings and constraints: Spike-spanning, vaccine-associated CD4 TCRs were dominant at 160-218 and 743-854.

Details on this clone: Antigen specificity is unknown.

Second-dose timings of about 4 or about 12 weeks were pooled. Only in-frame clones appear in the TCRdb table, and some are missing; sequencing was by immunoSEQ multiplex PCR. This table has some 130,000 clones, roughly 93% appearing once. The receptor was derived from an adult who received the AZD1222 COVID-19 vaccine. The sequencing here drew on peripheral blood, taken 28 days after the second AZD1222 dose.

CDR3 in amino acids: CASSVPEATEAFF. The CDR3 DNA reads TGTGCCAGCAGCGTCCCCGAAGCCACTGAAGCTTTCTTT. The chain couples TRBV9 to TRBJ1-1; D remains ambiguous. V was clipped by 2 bases and J by 4 bases, with 9 bases between them. This CDR3 comprises 13 residues. Germline loops: CDR1 SGDLS, CDR2 YYNGEE. Using reference TRBV9 and TRBJ1-1 for the parts outside the CDR3, the full variable domain is DSGVTQTPKHLITATGQRVTLRCSPRSGDLSVYWYQQSLDQGLQFLIQYYNGEERAKGNILERFSAQQFPDLHSELNLSSLELGDSALYFCASSVPEATEAFFGQGTRLTVV.